Listed below are T cell receptor beta chains from one sample, sequenced in a study of cytomegalovirus exposure and HLA in healthy donors. Data came from immunoSEQ multiplex PCR; TCRdb stores just in-frame clones and leaves some out. The repertoire consists of 150,000 to 200,000 clones, with 84% occurring once and the leading ten covering roughly 2.1%. Sequencing was carried out using PBMCs. The receptor set was obtained from a young man in good health and CMV-seronegative. CDR3s include the opening cysteine and the closing phenylalanine or tryptophan. Each record gives: V gene, D gene, J gene, clone size, CDR3 protein, CDR3 DNA. D genes are given only for firm matches. Some rows mark clone size as missing; the rest say once, few, many or name a class of expanded clone.

TRBV7-9,TRBD1,TRBJ1-1,-,CASSLGGTGDTEAFF,TGTGCCAGCAGCTTAGGGGGCACAGGGGACACTGAAGCTTTCTTT
TRBV29-1,-,TRBJ2-7,-,CSVRGNSYEQYF,TGCAGCGTTAGGGGCAACTCCTACGAGCAGTACTTC
TRBV18,TRBD1,TRBJ1-1,-,CASSSGQGAEAFF,TGTGCCAGCTCATCGGGACAGGGGGCTGAAGCTTTCTTT
TRBV2,TRBD2,TRBJ2-3,-,CASSEAGDGTDTQYF,TGTGCCAGCAGTGAGGCGGGAGACGGCACAGATACGCAGTATTTT
TRBV5-1,TRBD2,TRBJ2-1,-,CASSFMTSGSYNEQFF,TGCGCCAGCAGCTTCATGACTAGCGGATCCTACAATGAGCAGTTCTTC
TRBV6-1,TRBD2,TRBJ2-3,-,CASSDPVLAGLTDTQYF,TGTGCCAGCAGTGATCCCGTACTAGCGGGGCTCACAGATACGCAGTATTTT
TRBV9,TRBD2,TRBJ2-7,-,CASSVGGTSEKQYF,TGTGCCAGCAGCGTCGGAGGGACTAGCGAGAAGCAGTACTTC
TRBV19,-,TRBJ2-5,-,CASSASVETQYF,TGTGCCAGTAGTGCCTCAGTGGAGACCCAGTACTTC
TRBV7-9,TRBD2,TRBJ2-5,-,CASSVSWGGETQYF,TGTGCCAGCAGCGTCAGTTGGGGGGGAGAGACCCAGTACTTC
TRBV11-3,-,TRBJ1-4,-,CASSALQGTQLFF,TGTGCCAGCAGCGCCCTACAAGGGACTCAACTGTTTTTT
TRBV28,-,TRBJ2-7,-,CASSLEYYEQYF,TGTGCCAGCAGTTTAGAGTACTACGAGCAGTACTTC
TRBV4-1,-,TRBJ2-2,-,CASSRPGLSTGELFF,TGCGCCAGCAGCAGGCCGGGACTGAGTACCGGGGAGCTGTTTTTT
TRBV30,-,TRBJ2-7,once,CAWSAIGTTNEQYF,TGTGCCTGGAGCGCAATCGGGACAACTAACGAGCAGTACTTC
TRBV5-1,TRBD1,TRBJ1-1,-,CASSLDRANTEAFF,TGCGCCAGCAGCCTGGACAGGGCGAACACTGAAGCTTTCTTT
TRBV2,TRBD1,TRBJ1-1,few,CASSEAQGGWTEAFF,TGTGCCAGCAGTGAAGCGCAGGGGGGCTGGACTGAAGCTTTCTTT
TRBV7-2,TRBD1,TRBJ2-2,-,CASSLDRPGGAGTGELFF,TGTGCCAGCAGCTTAGACAGGCCAGGGGGCGCCGGCACCGGGGAGCTGTTTTTT
TRBV7-3,TRBD1,TRBJ2-1,once,CASSSMNRGVGEQFF,TGTGCCAGCAGCTCCATGAACAGGGGAGTCGGTGAGCAGTTCTTC
TRBV7-8,-,TRBJ2-5,-,CASSLGAGVETQYF,TGTGCCAGCAGCTTAGGGGCAGGGGTTGAGACCCAGTACTTC
TRBV28,-,TRBJ1-3,-,CASRSEGLGSGNTIYF,TGTGCCAGCAGATCCGAGGGCCTGGGCTCTGGAAACACCATATATTTT
TRBV4-3,-,TRBJ2-7,once,CASSQWWGGSSYEQYF,TGCGCCAGCAGCCAATGGTGGGGTGGGAGCTCCTACGAGCAGTACTTC
TRBV5-6,-,TRBJ1-3,-,CASSLGAGIGNTIYF,TGTGCCAGCAGCTTGGGGGCGGGGATTGGAAACACCATATATTTT
TRBV29-1,TRBD2,TRBJ2-1,-,CSVEPSGGNEQFF,TGCAGCGTTGAACCTAGCGGGGGCAATGAGCAGTTCTTC
TRBV2,TRBD1,TRBJ2-4,-,CASRSTGINIQYF,TGTGCCAGCAGGTCGACAGGGATCAACATTCAGTACTTC
TRBV19,-,TRBJ1-5,-,CATEITGYSNQPQHF,TGTGCCACCGAAATCACAGGGTATAGCAATCAGCCCCAGCATTTT
TRBV10-3,-,TRBJ2-7,few,CATLWASEQYF,TGTGCCACCCTATGGGCTTCCGAGCAGTACTTC
TRBV9,TRBD1,TRBJ1-4,once,CASSGTGATNEKLFF,TGTGCCAGCAGCGGAACAGGGGCAACTAATGAAAAACTGTTTTTT
TRBV5-1,-,TRBJ2-5,-,CASSLAGFRETQYF,TGCGCCAGCAGCTTGGCGGGGTTTCGAGAGACCCAGTACTTC
TRBV14,TRBD2,TRBJ2-3,-,CASSQGTSGATDTQYF,TGTGCCAGCAGCCAGGGGACTAGCGGGGCCACAGATACGCAGTATTTT
TRBV28,TRBD1,TRBJ2-7,-,CASSLHRGLTYEQYF,TGTGCCAGCAGTCTGCACAGGGGGTTAACCTACGAGCAGTACTTC
TRBV4-3,TRBD2,TRBJ2-1,-,CASSHVSGRAYNEQFF,TGCGCCAGCAGCCACGTCAGCGGGAGGGCCTACAATGAGCAGTTCTTC
TRBV5-1,TRBD1,TRBJ1-1,-,CASSVGTGGIMNTEAFF,TGCGCCAGCAGCGTCGGGACAGGGGGGATTATGAACACTGAAGCTTTCTTT
TRBV4-3,TRBD1,TRBJ2-1,-,CASSQDKGTGGYEQFF,TGCGCCAGCAGCCAAGATAAAGGGACAGGGGGATATGAGCAGTTCTTC
TRBV28,TRBD2,TRBJ2-1,-,CASSPGGSGGAYNEQFF,TGTGCCAGCAGTCCCGGGGGGAGTGGCGGAGCTTACAATGAGCAGTTCTTC
TRBV7-3,TRBD1,TRBJ2-3,-,CASSLTGRTDTQYF,TGTGCCAGCAGCTTGACAGGGCGGACAGATACGCAGTATTTT
TRBV2,TRBD1,TRBJ2-7,-,CASMGQGVGEQYF,TGTGCCAGTATGGGACAGGGGGTTGGCGAGCAGTACTTC
TRBV9,-,TRBJ2-1,-,CASSPAGGRFDEQFF,TGTGCCAGCAGCCCCGCGGGTGGGAGGTTCGATGAGCAGTTCTTC
TRBV5-1,-,TRBJ2-1,-,CASSLTWEEQFF,TGCGCCAGCAGCTTGACGTGGGAGGAGCAGTTCTTC
TRBV4-1,-,TRBJ1-3,-,CASSQEHRSNTIYF,TGCGCCAGCAGCCAAGAGCACAGGAGTAACACCATATATTTT
TRBV2,-,TRBJ1-5,-,CASSEFRDQPQHF,TGTGCCAGCAGTGAATTCCGTGATCAGCCCCAGCATTTT
TRBV27,TRBD2,TRBJ2-2,-,CASSLRSGGGTGELFF,TGTGCCAGCAGTTTGAGGAGCGGGGGGGGCACCGGGGAGCTGTTTTTT
TRBV2,TRBD2,TRBJ2-1,-,CASSWGGGRAHNEQFF,TGTGCCAGCAGTTGGGGGGGCGGGAGGGCCCACAATGAGCAGTTCTTC
TRBV9,-,TRBJ2-1,-,CASSGSGSPYNEQFF,TGTGCCAGCAGCGGGTCAGGATCCCCCTACAATGAGCAGTTCTTC
TRBV14,TRBD2,TRBJ2-1,-,CASSHPGTSGSYNEQFF,TGTGCCAGCAGCCACCCCGGGACTAGCGGGTCATACAATGAGCAGTTCTTC
TRBV2,-,TRBJ2-1,-,CASSPLERTQSYNEQFF,TGTGCCAGCAGTCCCCTGGAGCGCACTCAGTCCTACAATGAGCAGTTCTTC
TRBV7-9,-,TRBJ1-1,-,CASSSPKDRENTEAFF,TGTGCCAGCAGCTCTCCGAAGGACAGAGAGAACACTGAAGCTTTCTTT
TRBV29-1,TRBD2,TRBJ2-1,-,CSVRPTSGNEQFF,TGCAGCGTCCGGCCGACTAGCGGCAATGAGCAGTTCTTC
TRBV2,-,TRBJ2-1,-,CASSYRRDEQFF,TGTGCCAGCAGTTACAGGAGAGATGAGCAGTTCTTC
TRBV21-1,-,TRBJ2-7,-,CASSCVGQLSYEQYF,TGTGCCAGCAGTTGTGTGGGACAGCTATCCTACGAGCAGTACTTC
TRBV14,-,TRBJ2-4,-,CASSQNRPGTKNIQYF,TGTGCCAGCAGCCAAAATCGCCCGGGGACCAAAAACATTCAGTACTTC
TRBV29-1,TRBD2,TRBJ2-7,-,CSAGLADAYEQYF,TGCAGCGCAGGACTAGCGGATGCCTACGAGCAGTACTTC
TRBV19,-,TRBJ1-1,few,CASSINRSKNTEAFF,TGTGCCAGTAGTATAAACAGGTCTAAGAACACTGAAGCTTTCTTT